This entry concerns a single T cell receptor (beta chain). This record belongs to a study of blood T cells in healthy people across ages. Study at large: About one barcoded beta molecule per two T cells came from capture by template switching.

Next came a second PCR, run for about 7 to 12 cycles, which used a sample-barcoded 5' primer along with a J-beta primer mix. Researchers report that a template-switch adaptor with 12 random nucleotides tagged each cDNA molecule. TCRdb ran MiXCR on the 5' RACE reads and lists one entry per CDR3 protein. The sample has 1.8 million or so distinct CDR3 sequences, about 39% seen once. The CDR3 spans 15 residues. The V and J ends lost 7 bases and 10 bases, in that order; junction bases with no gene match: 9. Specimen: blood. The gene calls are TRBV12-3 or TRBV12-4 and TRBJ2-1; 14 bases are shared with TRBD2. This receptor was obtained from a human donor in good health. CDR3 sequence reads: CASTPGLAGGQEQFF. The CDR3 nucleotides are TGTGCCAGCACCCCCGGACTAGCGGGGGGCCAAGAGCAGTTCTTC.